Included here is one T cell receptor (beta chain) sequence, with context. The CDR3 runs 12 residues. The V end lost 5 bases, the J end lost 7 bases, and 12 bases lay between the germline ends. Germline values: CDR1 SGHNT, CDR2 YENEEA. The data were produced by immunoSEQ multiplex PCR, yet TCRdb's version contains in-frame clones alone and is incomplete. This table holds 600,000 to 750,000 clones, approximately 75% found once. This record comes from a study of shared clonotypes between healthy human individuals. Sequencing was done on a sample of memory CD4+ T cells sorted from blood. This sample's subset: CD45RA-negative fraction. The source of this sequence is a woman aged 25 to 39 in good health. The V and J genes are TRBV11-3 and TRBJ2-7, with D maybe TRBD2 (5 bases). The CDR3 reads CASSKTRGEQYF. The CDR3 coding sequence is TGTGCCAGCAGCAAAACGCGCGGGGAGCAGTACTTC.